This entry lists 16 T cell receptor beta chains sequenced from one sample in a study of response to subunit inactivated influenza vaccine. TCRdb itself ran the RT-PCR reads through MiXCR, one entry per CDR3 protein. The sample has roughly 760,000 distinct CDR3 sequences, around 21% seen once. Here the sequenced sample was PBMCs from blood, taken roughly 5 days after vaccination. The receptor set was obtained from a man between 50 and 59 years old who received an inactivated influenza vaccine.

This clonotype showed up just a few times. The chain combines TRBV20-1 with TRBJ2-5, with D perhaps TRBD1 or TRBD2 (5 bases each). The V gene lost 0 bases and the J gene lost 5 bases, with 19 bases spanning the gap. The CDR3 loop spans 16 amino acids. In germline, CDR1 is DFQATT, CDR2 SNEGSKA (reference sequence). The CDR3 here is CSARDLRGAPGETQYF. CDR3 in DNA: TGCAGTGCTAGAGATCTTCGAGGGGCTCCGGGGGAGACCCAGTACTTC.

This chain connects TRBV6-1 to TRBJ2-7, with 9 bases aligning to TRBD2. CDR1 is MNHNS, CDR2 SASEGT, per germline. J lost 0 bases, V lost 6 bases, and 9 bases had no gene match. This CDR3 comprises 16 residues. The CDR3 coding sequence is TGTGCCAGCAGCCGATCTAGCGGGGCCCTCTCCTACGAGCAGTACTTC. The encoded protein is CASSRSSGALSYEQYF.

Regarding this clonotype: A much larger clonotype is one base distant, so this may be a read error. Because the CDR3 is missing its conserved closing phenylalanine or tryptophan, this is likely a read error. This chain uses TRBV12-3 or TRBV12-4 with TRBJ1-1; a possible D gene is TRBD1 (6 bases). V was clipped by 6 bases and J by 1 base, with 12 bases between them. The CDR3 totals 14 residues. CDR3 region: CASSLGGQNTEAFL. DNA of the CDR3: TGTGCCAGCAGCCTAGGGGGTCAGAACACTGAAGCTTTCCTT.

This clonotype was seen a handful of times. The CDR3 coding sequence is TGCGCCAGCAGCTTGGGAGGTGAGACAGATACGCAGTATTTT. Encoded protein: CASSLGGETDTQYF. The chain is built from TRBV5-1 and TRBJ2-3; D is unclear. This CDR3 is built from 14 residues. Trimming cost V 0 bases and J 3 bases, with 8 bases left between them. From germline, CDR1 is SGHRS and CDR2 YFSETQ.

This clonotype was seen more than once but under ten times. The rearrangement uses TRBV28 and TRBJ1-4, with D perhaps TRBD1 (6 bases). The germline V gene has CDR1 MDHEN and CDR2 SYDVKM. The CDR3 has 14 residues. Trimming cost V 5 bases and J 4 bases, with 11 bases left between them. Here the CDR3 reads CASSGRGGNEKLFF. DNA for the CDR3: TGTGCCAGCAGTGGCAGGGGTGGTAATGAAAAACTGTTTTTT.

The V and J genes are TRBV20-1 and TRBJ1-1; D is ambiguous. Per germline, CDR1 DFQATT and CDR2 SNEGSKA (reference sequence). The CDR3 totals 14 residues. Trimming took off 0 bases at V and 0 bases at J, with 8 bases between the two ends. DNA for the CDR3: TGCAGTGCTAGAGATCCCTCCATGAACACTGAAGCTTTCTTT. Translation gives CSARDPSMNTEAFF.

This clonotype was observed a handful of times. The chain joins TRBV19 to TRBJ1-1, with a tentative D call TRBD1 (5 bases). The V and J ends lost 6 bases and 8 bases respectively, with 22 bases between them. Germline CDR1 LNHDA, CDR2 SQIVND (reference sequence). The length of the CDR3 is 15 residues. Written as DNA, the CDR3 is TGTGCCAGTAGCCTACCGGTCGGACACTATCCCGAAGCTTTCTTT. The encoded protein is CASSLPVGHYPEAFF.

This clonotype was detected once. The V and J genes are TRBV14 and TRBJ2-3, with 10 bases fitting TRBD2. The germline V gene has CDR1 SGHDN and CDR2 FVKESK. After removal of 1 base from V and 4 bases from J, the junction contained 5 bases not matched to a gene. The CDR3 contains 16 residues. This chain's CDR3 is CASSQVASGRSDTQYF. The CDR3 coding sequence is TGTGCCAGCAGCCAAGTGGCTAGCGGGAGATCAGATACGCAGTATTTT.

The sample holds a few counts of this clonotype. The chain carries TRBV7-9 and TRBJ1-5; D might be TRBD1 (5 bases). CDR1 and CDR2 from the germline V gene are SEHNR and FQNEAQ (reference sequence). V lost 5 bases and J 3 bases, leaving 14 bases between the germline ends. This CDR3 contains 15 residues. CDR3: CASSRDGGPNQPQHF. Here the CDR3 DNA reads TGTGCCAGCAGCCGGGACGGAGGACCCAATCAGCCCCAGCATTTT.

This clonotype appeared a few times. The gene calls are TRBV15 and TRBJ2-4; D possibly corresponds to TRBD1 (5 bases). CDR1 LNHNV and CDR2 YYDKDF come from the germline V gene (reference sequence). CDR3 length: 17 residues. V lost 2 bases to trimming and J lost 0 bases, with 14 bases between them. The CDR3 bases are TGTGCCACCAGCAGAACCTTCGTCAGGGTAGCCAAAAACATTCAGTACTTC. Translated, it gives CATSRTFVRVAKNIQYF.

CDR3 nucleotide sequence: TGTGCCAGCAGCTGGGGAGGAGACAGAGCGACCTACGAGCAGTACTTC. Translated, it gives CASSWGGDRATYEQYF. This chain uses TRBV5-5 with TRBJ2-7; perhaps TRBD2 as D (6 bases). V was pared by 3 bases and J by 2 bases, with 18 bases between. Germline V gene sequence: CDR1 SGHKS, CDR2 YYEKEE (reference sequence). The CDR3 covers 16 residues.

The CDR3 spells CSARDPRRSLNTEAFF. The CDR3 nucleotides are TGCAGTGCTAGAGATCCTCGTCGGTCTTTGAACACTGAAGCTTTCTTT. The chain recombines TRBV20-1 with TRBJ1-1; no clear D gene. Trimming removed 0 bases from V and 0 bases from J, with 14 bases in between. Germline V gene sequence: CDR1 DFQATT, CDR2 SNEGSKA (reference sequence). The CDR3 loop spans 16 amino acids.

CDR3 protein: CSARVEHYQIEAFF. The CDR3 bases are TGCAGTGCTAGAGTGGAGCATTACCAGATCGAAGCTTTCTTT. V is TRBV20-1 and J is TRBJ1-1, with unresolved D. The CDR3 has 14 amino acids. CDR1 DFQATT and CDR2 SNEGSKA come from the germline V gene (reference sequence). Trimming pared 1 base from V and 8 bases from J, leaving 17 bases between.

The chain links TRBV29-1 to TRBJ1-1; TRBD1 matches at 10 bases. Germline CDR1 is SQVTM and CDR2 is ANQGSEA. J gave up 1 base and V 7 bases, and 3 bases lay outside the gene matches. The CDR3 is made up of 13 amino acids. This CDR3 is CSGGQGSNTEAFF. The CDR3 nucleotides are TGCAGCGGGGGACAGGGGTCGAACACTGAAGCTTTCTTT. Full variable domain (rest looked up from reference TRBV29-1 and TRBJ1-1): SAVISQKPSRDICQRGTSLTIQCQVDSQVTMMFWYRQQPGQSLTLIATANQGSEATYESGFVIDKFPISRPNLTFSTLTVSNMSPEDSSIYLCSGGQGSNTEAFFGQGTRLTVV.

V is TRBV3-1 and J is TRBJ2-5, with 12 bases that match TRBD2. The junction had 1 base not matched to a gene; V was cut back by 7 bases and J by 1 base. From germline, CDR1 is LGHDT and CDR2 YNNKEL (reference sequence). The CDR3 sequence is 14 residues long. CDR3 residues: CASTGLAGQETQYF. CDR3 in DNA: TGTGCCAGCACGGGACTAGCGGGCCAAGAGACCCAGTACTTC.

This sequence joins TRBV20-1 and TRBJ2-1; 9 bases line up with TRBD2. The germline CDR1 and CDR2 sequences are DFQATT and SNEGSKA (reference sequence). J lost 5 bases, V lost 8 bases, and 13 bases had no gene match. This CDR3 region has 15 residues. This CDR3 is CSLTRPGTSNNEQFF. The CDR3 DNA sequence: TGCAGTCTAACTCGCCCCGGGACTAGCAACAATGAGCAGTTCTTC.